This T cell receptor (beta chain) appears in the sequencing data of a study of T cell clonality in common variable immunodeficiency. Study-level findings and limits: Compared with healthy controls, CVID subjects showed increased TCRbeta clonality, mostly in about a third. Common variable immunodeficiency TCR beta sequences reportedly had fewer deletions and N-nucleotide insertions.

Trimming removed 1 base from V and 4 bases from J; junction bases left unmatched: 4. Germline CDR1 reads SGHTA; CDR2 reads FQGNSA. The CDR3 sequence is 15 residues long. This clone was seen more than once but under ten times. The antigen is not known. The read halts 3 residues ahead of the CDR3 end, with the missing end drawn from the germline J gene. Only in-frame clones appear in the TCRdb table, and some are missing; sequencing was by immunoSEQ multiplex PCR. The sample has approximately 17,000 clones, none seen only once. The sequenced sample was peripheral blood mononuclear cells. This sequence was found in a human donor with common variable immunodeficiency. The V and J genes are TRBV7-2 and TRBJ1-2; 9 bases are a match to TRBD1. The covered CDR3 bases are TGTGCCAGCAGCTTAGGGGGGACAGGGATCTATGGC. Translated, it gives CASSLGGTGIYG. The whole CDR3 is CASSLGGTGIYGYTF.